This passage covers 8 T cell receptor beta chains from one sample sequenced in a study of cytomegalovirus exposure and HLA in healthy donors. PCR employed 60 Vbeta and 13 Jbeta primers. Clones were sequenced by immunoSEQ multiplex PCR, and TCRdb holds only the in-frame ones, with some missing. The data contain 140,000 to 150,000 clones, about 72% of them seen just once; the ten biggest clones take up less than 5%. The sample comprised PBMCs. The receptor set was obtained from a man aged 55 to 70 in good health and CMV-seronegative.

The chain has TRBV5-4 and TRBJ2-7, with 11 bases fitting TRBD2. Trimming took 5 bases from V and 0 from J; bases not matched to a gene: 4. The CDR3 consists of 15 residues. CDR1 and CDR2 (germline): SGHNT, YYREEE (reference sequence). The CDR3 protein is CASSPSGGRSYEQYF. The CDR3 nucleotides are TGTGCCAGCAGTCCTAGCGGGGGGCGCTCCTACGAGCAGTACTTC.

The rearrangement uses TRBV6-5 and TRBJ2-3, with TRBD2 matching 11 bases. The V gene's germline CDR1 is MNHEY and CDR2 SVGAGI. The CDR3 totals 15 residues. V shed 6 bases, J shed 11 bases, and the junction held 13 bases outside the gene matches. CDR3 amino acids: CASRLAGGPLGGQYF. CDR3 DNA: TGTGCCAGCAGGCTAGCGGGAGGCCCATTAGGGGGGCAGTATTTT.

The chain recombines TRBV7-3 with TRBJ2-2; 7 bases are shared with TRBD2. The V and J ends lost 1 base and 2 bases, in that order; junction bases with no gene match: 4. Germline lookup yields CDR1 SGHTA and CDR2 FQGTGA. This CDR3 is built from 16 residues. CDR3 DNA: TGTGCCAGCAGCTTAAGGGGCGGGAGCAACACCGGGGAGCTGTTTTTT. This encodes CASSLRGGSNTGELFF.

The table lists this clone with a few counts. The V call is TRBV10-3, the J call TRBJ2-1, with 11 bases fitting TRBD1. This CDR3 has 16 residues. The J segment lost 6 bases and the V segment lost 11 bases, leaving 15 bases of the junction unmatched. CDR1 is ENHRY and CDR2 is SYGVKD in the germline V gene. This chain's CDR3 is CAAGQGDKGLGNEQFF. In DNA form, the CDR3 reads TGTGCCGCGGGACAGGGGGATAAGGGTTTGGGCAATGAGCAGTTCTTC.

The count of this clone is one. The V call is TRBV28, the J call TRBJ2-2; TRBD2 might be the D (6 bases). The CDR3 has 14 residues. Germline CDR1 and CDR2: MDHEN and SYDVKM. Trimming pared 7 bases from V and 0 bases from J, leaving 9 bases between. The chain's CDR3 is CASNGRTNTGELFF. CDR3 sequence (DNA): TGTGCCAGCAACGGGAGAACGAACACCGGGGAGCTGTTTTTT.

The J gene is TRBJ2-1, the V gene TRBV7-8; 7 bases match TRBD1. The CDR3 consists of 20 residues. Per germline, CDR1 SGHVS and CDR2 FQNEAQ. J was trimmed by 8 bases and V by 1 base; bases with no gene match: 23. CDR3 loop: CASSLVAEDREIGSSDEQFF. The CDR3 bases are TGTGCCAGCAGCTTAGTAGCTGAAGACAGGGAGATCGGTAGTAGCGATGAGCAGTTCTTC.

The rearrangement joins TRBV19 to TRBJ1-1; D might be TRBD1 (5 bases). The germline V and J ends were trimmed by 1 base and 7 bases, with 10 bases remaining between them. The CDR3 is 13 amino acids. Germline assignment: CDR1 LNHDA and CDR2 SQIVND (reference sequence). The CDR3 loop reads CASSIGKQDEAFF. The CDR3 bases are TGTGCCAGTAGTATAGGTAAACAGGATGAAGCTTTCTTT.

This chain uses TRBV27 with TRBJ2-5; 12 bases are shared with TRBD2. The CDR3 spans 14 residues. Germline CDR1 is MNHEY and CDR2 is SMNVEV (reference sequence). V was clipped by 6 bases and J by 5 bases; unmatched bases: 4. CDR3 sequence: CASRGTSGRETQYF. For the CDR3, the DNA is TGTGCCAGCAGAGGCACTAGCGGGAGGGAGACCCAGTACTTC.